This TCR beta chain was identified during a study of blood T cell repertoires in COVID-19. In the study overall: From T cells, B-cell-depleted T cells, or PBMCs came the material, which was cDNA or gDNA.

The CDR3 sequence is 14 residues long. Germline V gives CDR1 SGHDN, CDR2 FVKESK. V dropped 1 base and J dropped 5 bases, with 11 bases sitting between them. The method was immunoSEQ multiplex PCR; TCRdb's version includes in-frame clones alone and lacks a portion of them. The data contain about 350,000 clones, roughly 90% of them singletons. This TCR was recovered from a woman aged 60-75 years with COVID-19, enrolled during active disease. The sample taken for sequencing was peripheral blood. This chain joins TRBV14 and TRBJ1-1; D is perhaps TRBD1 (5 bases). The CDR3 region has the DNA TGTGCCAGCAGCCAAGTCTTTCGGGGGACTGAAGCTTTCTTT. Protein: CASSQVFRGTEAFF.